The 8 T cell receptor beta chains below were found in one sample sequenced in a study of blood T cell repertoires in COVID-19. The data were produced by immunoSEQ multiplex PCR, yet TCRdb's version contains in-frame clones alone and is incomplete. The sample has 65,000 to 75,000 clones, about 80% seen once. Sequenced input: peripheral blood. These receptors all stem from a man older than 75 with acute or convalescent COVID-19.

The J gene is TRBJ2-7, the V gene TRBV11-2; 8 bases are a match to TRBD1. Germline CDR1 SGHAT, CDR2 FQNNGV. V trimming: 5 bases; J trimming: 2 bases; junction bases outside the gene matches: 8. This CDR3 region has 15 residues. CDR3 DNA sequence: TGTGCCAGCAGCGACCCTCGACAGGGGCCCTACGAGCAGTACTTC. Protein: CASSDPRQGPYEQYF.

The chain has TRBV6-1 and TRBJ2-1, with TRBD1 identical over 7 bases. Germline CDR1 reads MNHNS; CDR2 reads SASEGT. With 3 bases clipped from V and 9 bases from J, the junction kept 11 bases outside the gene matches. CDR3 size: 15 residues. The CDR3 DNA is TGTGCCAGCAGTGAGCCGGGACAGCCACCCAGTGAGCAGTTCTTC. Translation gives CASSEPGQPPSEQFF.

The CDR3 here is CASSPFSNSGNTIYF. Written as DNA, the CDR3 is TGTGCCAGCTCACCATTCAGTAACTCTGGAAACACCATATATTTT. This rearrangement joins TRBV18 to TRBJ1-3; D gene uncertain. Deletions cut 2 bases from V and 0 bases from J, with 8 bases between. From germline, CDR1 is KGHSH and CDR2 LQKENI. The CDR3 covers 15 residues.

The V and J genes are TRBV2 and TRBJ2-7; a weak D match, TRBD1 (5 bases). In germline, CDR1 is SNHLY, CDR2 FYNNEI. Between the trimmed V and J ends, which lost 7 bases and 6 bases, there was a span of 13 bases. CDR3 size: 12 residues. CDR3 sequence (DNA): TGTGCCAGCATCTGGGGCCTAAGCGAGCAGTACTTC. Amino acid sequence: CASIWGLSEQYF.

The chain combines TRBV28 with TRBJ2-5, with TRBD2 identical over 9 bases. Germline V gene lookup returns CDR1 MDHEN and CDR2 SYDVKM. The CDR3 totals 14 residues. J was trimmed by 5 bases and V by 3 bases; bases with no gene match: 4. This chain's CDR3 is CASSFLAGRETQYF. The CDR3 coding sequence is TGTGCCAGCAGTTTCCTAGCGGGGAGGGAGACCCAGTACTTC.

This sequence joins TRBV19 and TRBJ1-2; 8 nucleotides match TRBD1. The V gene's germline CDR1 is LNHDA and CDR2 SQIVND (reference sequence). J lost 1 base, V lost 4 bases, and 2 bases had no gene match. This CDR3 is 14 amino acids long. CDR3 in amino acids: CASSKTGVNYGYTF. The CDR3 bases are TGTGCCAGTAGTAAGACAGGGGTTAACTATGGCTACACCTTC.

The chain couples TRBV6-2 or TRBV6-3 to TRBJ2-5; 9 nucleotides agree with TRBD1. CDR3 size: 16 residues. Looked up from germline, CDR1 is MNHEY and CDR2 is SVGEGT. V lost 3 bases, J lost 4 bases, and 9 bases stayed unmatched. CDR3 in amino acids: CASSYHRDRAVETQYF. The CDR3 DNA reads TGTGCCAGCAGTTATCACCGGGACAGGGCAGTAGAGACCCAGTACTTC.

The chain recombines TRBV11-3 with TRBJ2-7; tentative D call: TRBD2 (6 bases). The CDR3 is 15 residues long. With 1 base removed from V and 0 bases from J, the gap between germline ends came to 10 bases. CDR1 and CDR2 (germline): SGHNT, YENEEA. The CDR3 DNA sequence: TGTGCCAGCAGCTTAGCCGGGGGATCCTCCTACGAGCAGTACTTC. Protein: CASSLAGGSSYEQYF.